The 7 T cell receptor beta chains below were found in one sample sequenced in a study of post-analysis software for immune sequencing data. Whole-study results and caveats: Roughly five TRBV segments appeared more often in patients than in controls, and TRBV5-6, TRBV5-1 and TRBV20-1 were among these.

These receptors' targets are unknown. Unique-molecular-identifier-tagged TCR beta cDNA libraries were used. MiXCR, applied by TCRdb to the PCR reads, yields one record per CDR3 protein. The table has hundreds of thousands of distinct CDR3 sequences, 25% to 30% seen once. The source material was blood. Receptors originate from a girl between 10 and 17 years old with multiple sclerosis.

This clonotype has only a few counts. The chain uses TRBV7-2 and TRBJ1-2; D is possibly TRBD1 (6 bases). Germline-derived CDR1 and CDR2 are SGHTA and FQGNSA. The CDR3 contains 14 residues. V gave up 3 bases and J gave up 3 bases, with 11 bases separating them. CDR3 in DNA: TGTGCCAGCAGCTTTAAGGGGGAGGACTATGGCTACACCTTC. It encodes CASSFKGEDYGYTF.

The chain employs TRBV7-2 and TRBJ1-5, with D unclear. Trimming shortened V by 4 bases and J by 2 bases, and 6 bases separated the two germline ends. This CDR3 has 13 residues. Looked up from germline, CDR1 is SGHTA and CDR2 is FQGNSA. The CDR3 protein is CASSSGRNQPQHF. For the CDR3, the DNA is TGTGCCAGCAGCTCAGGACGCAATCAGCCCCAGCATTTT.

This chain connects TRBV29-1 to TRBJ1-2; the D gene is possibly TRBD1 (6 bases). The CDR3 sequence is 14 residues long. The V end lost 4 bases, the J end lost 8 bases, and 20 bases lay between the germline ends. Germline values: CDR1 SQVTM, CDR2 ANQGSEA. The CDR3, as DNA: TGCAGCGTTGGAGGGACAACCCCGACGTTGGGCTACACCTTC. It codes for CSVGGTTPTLGYTF.

This sequence joins TRBV6-1 and TRBJ1-2; D not resolved. The ends were cut back, 6 bases at V and 8 bases at J, with 16 bases in the middle. Germline CDR1 and CDR2: MNHNS and SASEGT. The CDR3 consists of 13 residues. The CDR3 loop is CASRRSTAGGYTF. The CDR3 bases are TGTGCCAGCAGGCGGTCAACAGCGGGGGGCTACACCTTC.

The sample holds a few counts of this clonotype. The rearrangement links TRBV7-9 to TRBJ2-7, with TRBD2 identical over 14 bases. V shed 3 bases, J shed 0 bases, and the junction held 10 bases outside the gene matches. The CDR3 totals 19 residues. The germline CDR1 and CDR2 sequences are SEHNR and FQNEAQ (reference sequence). CDR3 DNA sequence: TGTGCCAGCAGCTTGTACTTAGGACTAGCGGGAGGAACCTCCTACGAGCAGTACTTC. This sequence encodes CASSLYLGLAGGTSYEQYF.

The chain recombines TRBV20-1 with TRBJ2-3, with 12 bases lining up with TRBD2. Germline V gene sequence: CDR1 DFQATT, CDR2 SNEGSKA (reference sequence). J was trimmed by 2 bases and V by 5 bases; bases with no gene match: 11. The CDR3 is 17 amino acids. The CDR3 region is CSADPLLAGGPTDTQYF. The CDR3 DNA sequence: TGCAGTGCTGACCCCCTACTAGCGGGGGGACCCACAGATACGCAGTATTTT.

Note on this clonotype: One junction end disagrees with the germline gene, perhaps due to a read error. This chain uses TRBV4-3 with TRBJ2-4; 9 bases align to TRBD2. This CDR3 spans 19 amino acids. CDR1 and CDR2 (germline): LGHNA, YSLEER. CDR3 loop: CASSHDPRREGLAKNIRYF. The DNA for the CDR3 is TGCGCCAGCAGCCACGATCCTCGGCGGGAGGGCTTAGCAAAAAACATTCGGTACTTC.